The TCR beta chain described here comes from a study of a mutant IDH1 vaccine in newly diagnosed glioma. The overall study: Patients received vaccination from 4-6 weeks after radiotherapy alone, or with temozolomide cycles. Beforehand, treatment had been radiotherapy, temozolomide, or both; the majority received both. Notes on the study in general: Apparently unrelated to pseudoprogression were changes in the top peripheral T cell clonotypes.

The time point denotes: week 35, safety follow-up. The content of each vaccine dose was 300 ug of mutant IDH1 20-mer peptide, and topical imiquimod accompanied it. New WHO grade 3 or 4 astrocytomas that were IDH1-mutant and ATRX-lost occurred in the donors. Of note for this clone: As yet, its antigen is unknown.

The V gene's germline CDR1 is SQVTM and CDR2 ANQGSEA. V dropped 8 bases and J dropped 0; count of bases not matched to a gene: 7. The CDR3 is 13 amino acids. TCRdb's copy holds only in-frame clones and misses some; the assay was immunoSEQ multiplex PCR. The table records more than 60,000 clones, 74% of them present only once. This TCR came from a man aged 50 to 59 with glioma. Sequenced material: PBMCs, taken from a glioma patient whose treatment included an IDH1 peptide vaccine. The chain is built from TRBV29-1 and TRBJ2-7, with 7 bases lining up with TRBD1. This CDR3 is CSFRGLGSYEQYF. The CDR3, as DNA: TGCAGCTTTAGGGGGCTCGGCTCCTACGAGCAGTACTTC.